One T cell receptor beta chain is described in this entry. The antigen is not known. This sample is drawn from a study of cytomegalovirus exposure and HLA in healthy donors. Whole-study context: Most donors, about 82% of 350 to 450 genotyped, fell in the Caucasian-associated ancestry cluster. Whole-study results and caveats: For most TCR beta V segments, an earlier analysis put the productive rate at about 87% or about 30% of the time. As a later analysis showed, a missense DCLRE1C variant was linked to trimming of TCR beta V- and J-genes.

V gave up 2 bases and J gave up 6 bases, with 8 bases separating them. The CDR3 extends over 12 amino acids. Germline CDR1 and CDR2: SEHNR and FQNEAQ (reference sequence). Nominally healthy donors provided the samples, though records likely missed some immune exposures. Amplification used 60 Vbeta primers and 13 Jbeta primers. The repertoire was sequenced with immunoSEQ multiplex PCR; TCRdb's copy has only in-frame clones and lacks some. This table lists fewer than 200,000 clones. This sequence joins TRBV7-9 and TRBJ2-7; possible D gene TRBD2, 5 bases. This sequence was found in a man aged 25 to 40 in good health and CMV-seronegative. The sample comprised PBMCs. CDR3 nucleotide sequence: TGTGCCAGCAGCTTAATAGGGAGCGAGCAGTACTTC. Protein sequence: CASSLIGSEQYF.